This T cell receptor beta chain was captured in a study of early T cells in non-severe SARS-CoV-2 infection. Study-wide background: Sequencing input comprised bulk RNA from unsorted whole blood; chain pairing was not available.

This CDR3 has 14 residues. Trimming at V came to 1 base and at J to 6 bases, leaving 6 bases not matched to a gene. CDR1 SGHRS and CDR2 YFSETQ come from the germline V gene. Study-wide results and caveats: Matching with VDJdb favored anti-spike CD8 responses (missing private and CD4 specificities).

At least ten counts were recorded for this clonotype. The target antigen is unknown. The library protocol tagged individual cDNA molecules with unique molecular identifiers. MiXCR was run by TCRdb on the 5' RACE reads, yielding one entry per CDR3 protein. The table has about 23,000 distinct CDR3 sequences, more than 3.5% seen once. The sample taken for sequencing was whole blood. The genes are TRBV5-1 and TRBJ1-1; 7 positions match TRBD1. The receptor comes from an adult who was a healthcare worker with PCR-confirmed SARS-CoV-2 infection or an uninfected control (not recorded which). CDR3 nucleotides: TGCGCCAGCAGCTTGTACCGGGACAGCCCTGAAGCTTTCTTT. It encodes CASSLYRDSPEAFF.